This paragraph covers one T cell receptor beta chain sequence. Its matching antigen is unknown. The sample belongs to a study of T cell responses to AZD1222 COVID-19 vaccine. Overall study context: Investigators merged groups given second doses at roughly 4 or roughly 12 weeks. Findings and caveats of the study: Of the AZD1222 recipients, only 5 to 7 were seropositive at baseline.

There are 13 residues in the CDR3. Germline values: CDR1 LNHDA, CDR2 SQIVND (reference sequence). The J segment lost 5 bases and the V segment lost 6 bases, leaving 1 base of the junction unmatched. Using immunoSEQ multiplex PCR, the repertoire was profiled, and TCRdb retains in-frame clones only, with some absent. The table lists 64,000 or so clones, around 84% of them singletons, with roughly 7.3% in the top ten. The TCR was taken from an adult in good health. The V gene is TRBV19, the J gene TRBJ2-2; 9 bases line up with TRBD1. The sequencing here drew on peripheral blood, taken on day 0 of AZD1222 vaccination. Written as DNA, the CDR3 is TGTGCCAGTAGGGGACAGGGTACCGGGGAGCTGTTTTTT. It yields the protein CASRGQGTGELFF. The full variable domain, its missing parts supplied by reference TRBV19 and TRBJ2-2, is DGGITQSPKYLFRKEGQNVTLSCEQNLNHDAMYWYRQDPGQGLRLIYYSQIVNDFQKGDIAEGYSVSREKKESFPLTVTSAQKNPTAFYLCASRGQGTGELFFGEGSRLTVL.